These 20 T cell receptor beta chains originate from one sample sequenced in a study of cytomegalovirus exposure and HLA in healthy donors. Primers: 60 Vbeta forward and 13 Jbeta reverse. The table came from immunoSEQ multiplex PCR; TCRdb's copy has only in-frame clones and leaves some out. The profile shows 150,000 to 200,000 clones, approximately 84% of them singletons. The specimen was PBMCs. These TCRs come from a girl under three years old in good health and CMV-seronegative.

CDR3 residues: CAWSKDRVMGTTNEKLFF. In DNA, the CDR3 is TGTGCCTGGAGTAAGGACAGGGTAATGGGGACAACTAATGAAAAACTGTTTTTT. The chain employs TRBV30 and TRBJ1-4, with TRBD1 matching 8 bases. V dropped 2 bases and J dropped 0; count of bases not matched to a gene: 11. The CDR3 runs 18 residues. Germline values: CDR1 GTSNPN, CDR2 SVGIG (reference sequence).

CDR3 DNA: TGTGCCAGCAGTTCCGGAGACAGGGGGCTATCGAACACTGAAGCTTTCTTT. Translated: CASSSGDRGLSNTEAFF. The chain employs TRBV27 and TRBJ1-1; TRBD1 matches 10 bases. Germline lookup yields CDR1 MNHEY and CDR2 SMNVEV (reference sequence). V gave up 4 bases and J gave up 1 base; unmatched junction bases: 9. The CDR3 loop spans 17 amino acids.

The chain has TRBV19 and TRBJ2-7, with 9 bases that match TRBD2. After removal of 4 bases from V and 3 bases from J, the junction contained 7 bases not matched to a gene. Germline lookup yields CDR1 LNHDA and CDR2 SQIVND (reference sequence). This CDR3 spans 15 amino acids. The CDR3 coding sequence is TGTGCCAGTAGTACTCCGGGACTAGCCCTCTACGAGCAGTACTTC. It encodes CASSTPGLALYEQYF. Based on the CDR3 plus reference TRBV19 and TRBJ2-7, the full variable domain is DGGITQSPKYLFRKEGQNVTLSCEQNLNHDAMYWYRQDPGQGLRLIYYSQIVNDFQKGDIAEGYSVSREKKESFPLTVTSAQKNPTAFYLCASSTPGLALYEQYFGPGTRLTVT.

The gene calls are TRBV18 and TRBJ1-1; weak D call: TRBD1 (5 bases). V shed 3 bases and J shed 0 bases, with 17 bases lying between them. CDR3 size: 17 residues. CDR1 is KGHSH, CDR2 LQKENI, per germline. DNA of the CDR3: TGTGCCAGCTCACCCGCCTCGATTGCAGGGCTGAACACTGAAGCTTTCTTT. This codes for CASSPASIAGLNTEAFF.

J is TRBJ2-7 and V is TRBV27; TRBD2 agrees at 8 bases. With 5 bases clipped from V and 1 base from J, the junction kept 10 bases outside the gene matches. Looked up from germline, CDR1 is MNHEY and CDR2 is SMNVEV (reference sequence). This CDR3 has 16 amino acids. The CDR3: CASSPISGTGSYEQYF. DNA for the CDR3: TGTGCCAGCAGTCCAATTAGCGGGACGGGGTCCTACGAGCAGTACTTC.

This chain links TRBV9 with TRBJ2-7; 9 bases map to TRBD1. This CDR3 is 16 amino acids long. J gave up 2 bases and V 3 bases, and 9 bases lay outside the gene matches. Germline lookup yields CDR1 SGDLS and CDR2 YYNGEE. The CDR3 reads CASSASRDRVPYEQYF. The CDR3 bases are TGTGCCAGCAGCGCCTCCCGGGACAGGGTCCCCTACGAGCAGTACTTC.

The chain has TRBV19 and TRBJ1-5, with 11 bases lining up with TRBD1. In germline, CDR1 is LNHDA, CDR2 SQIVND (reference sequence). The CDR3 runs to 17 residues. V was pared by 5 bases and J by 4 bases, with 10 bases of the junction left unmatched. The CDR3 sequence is CASSPIGQGALNQPQHF. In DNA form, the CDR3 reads TGTGCCAGTAGTCCAATCGGACAGGGGGCCCTTAATCAGCCCCAGCATTTT.

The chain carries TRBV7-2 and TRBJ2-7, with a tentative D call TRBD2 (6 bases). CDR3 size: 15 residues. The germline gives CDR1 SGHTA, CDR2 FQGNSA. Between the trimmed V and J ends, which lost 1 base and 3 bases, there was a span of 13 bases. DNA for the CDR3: TGTGCCAGCAGCTTAGTGGGGGGTTTTAACTACGAGCAGTACTTC. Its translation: CASSLVGGFNYEQYF. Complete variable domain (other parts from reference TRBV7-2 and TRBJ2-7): GAGVSQSPSNKVTEKGKDVELRCDPISGHTALYWYRQSLGQGLEFLIYFQGNSAPDKSGLPSDRFSAERTGGSVSTLTIQRTQQEDSAVYLCASSLVGGFNYEQYFGPGTRLTVT.

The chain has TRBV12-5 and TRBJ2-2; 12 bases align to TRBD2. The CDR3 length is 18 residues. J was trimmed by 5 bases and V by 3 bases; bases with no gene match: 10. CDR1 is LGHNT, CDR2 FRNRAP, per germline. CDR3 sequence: CASGFWASGREGTGELFF. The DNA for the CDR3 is TGTGCTAGTGGTTTTTGGGCTAGCGGGAGGGAAGGTACCGGGGAGCTGTTTTTT.

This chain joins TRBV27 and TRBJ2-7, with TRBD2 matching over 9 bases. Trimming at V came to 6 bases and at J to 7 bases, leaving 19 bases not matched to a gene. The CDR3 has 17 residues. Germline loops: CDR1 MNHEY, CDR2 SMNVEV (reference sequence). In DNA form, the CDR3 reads TGTGCCAGCAGGGTAACGTTGGGTAGCGGGAGTCTCAGGGAGCAGTACTTC. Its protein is CASRVTLGSGSLREQYF.

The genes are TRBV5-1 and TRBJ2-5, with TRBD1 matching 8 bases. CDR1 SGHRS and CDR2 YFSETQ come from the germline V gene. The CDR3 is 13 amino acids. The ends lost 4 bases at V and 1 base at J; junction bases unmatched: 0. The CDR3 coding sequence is TGCGCCAGCAGCGACAGGGGCCAAGAGACCCAGTACTTC. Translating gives CASSDRGQETQYF.

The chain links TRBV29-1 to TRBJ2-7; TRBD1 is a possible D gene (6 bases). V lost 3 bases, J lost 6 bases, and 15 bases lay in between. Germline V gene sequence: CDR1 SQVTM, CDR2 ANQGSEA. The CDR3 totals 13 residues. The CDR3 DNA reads TGCAGCGTTGAGTGGGGGCGCCGCGGCGAGCAGTACTTC. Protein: CSVEWGRRGEQYF.

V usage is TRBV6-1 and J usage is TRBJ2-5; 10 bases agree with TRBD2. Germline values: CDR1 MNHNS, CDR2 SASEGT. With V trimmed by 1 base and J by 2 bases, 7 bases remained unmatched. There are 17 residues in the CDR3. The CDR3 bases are TGTGCCAGCAGTGAAGACCCGTTACTAGCGGGACAAGAGACCCAGTACTTC. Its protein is CASSEDPLLAGQETQYF.

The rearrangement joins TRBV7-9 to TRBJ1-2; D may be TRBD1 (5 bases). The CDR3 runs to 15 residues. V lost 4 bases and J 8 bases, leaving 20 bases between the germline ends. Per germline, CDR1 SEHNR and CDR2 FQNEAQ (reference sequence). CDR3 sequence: CASSSTGLGLRGYTF. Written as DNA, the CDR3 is TGTGCCAGCAGCTCAACAGGTTTAGGCCTGAGGGGCTACACCTTC.

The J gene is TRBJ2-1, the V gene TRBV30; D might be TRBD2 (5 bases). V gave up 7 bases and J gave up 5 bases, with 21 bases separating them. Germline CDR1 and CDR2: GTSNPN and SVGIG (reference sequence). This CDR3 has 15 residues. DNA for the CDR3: TGTGCCTCTATACGGGCGGGTCGCAGCAACAATGAGCAGTTCTTC. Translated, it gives CASIRAGRSNNEQFF.

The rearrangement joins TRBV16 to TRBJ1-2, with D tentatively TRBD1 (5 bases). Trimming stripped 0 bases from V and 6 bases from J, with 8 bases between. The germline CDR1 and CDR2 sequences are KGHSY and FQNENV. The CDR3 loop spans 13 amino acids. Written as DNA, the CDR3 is TGTGCCAGCAGCCAATCAGGGGTAGATGGCTACACCTTC. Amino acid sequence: CASSQSGVDGYTF.

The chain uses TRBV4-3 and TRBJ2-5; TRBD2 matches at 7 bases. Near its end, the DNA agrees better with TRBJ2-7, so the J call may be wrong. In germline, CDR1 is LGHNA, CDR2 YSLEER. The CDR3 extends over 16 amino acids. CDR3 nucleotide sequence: TGCGCCAGCAGCCAAGAGGGGGGAGGGGTGGTATACGAGCAGTACTTC. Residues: CASSQEGGGVVYEQYF.

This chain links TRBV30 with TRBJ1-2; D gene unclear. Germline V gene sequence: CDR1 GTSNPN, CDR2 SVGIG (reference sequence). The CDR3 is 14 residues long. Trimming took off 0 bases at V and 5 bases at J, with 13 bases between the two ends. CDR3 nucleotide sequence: TGTGCCTGGAGTGTATCTTTTCTTCTTTATGGCTACACCTTC. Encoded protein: CAWSVSFLLYGYTF.

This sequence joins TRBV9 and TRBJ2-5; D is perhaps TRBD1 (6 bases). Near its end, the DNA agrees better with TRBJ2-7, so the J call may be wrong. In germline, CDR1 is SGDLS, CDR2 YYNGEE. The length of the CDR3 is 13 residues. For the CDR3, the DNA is TGTGCCAGCAGCGTTACAGGGATCGGCGAGCAGTACTTC. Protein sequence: CASSVTGIGEQYF.

The CDR3 DNA sequence: TGTGCCAGCAGCTTACGACTAGCGGGAGTGAATGAGCAGTTCTTC. Its translation: CASSLRLAGVNEQFF. The chain is built from TRBV7-3 and TRBJ2-1; 12 bases align to TRBD2. In germline, CDR1 is SGHTA, CDR2 FQGTGA. V lost 2 bases to trimming and J lost 7 bases; unmatched junction nucleotides: 3. CDR3 length equals 15 residues.